These 25 T cell receptor beta chains originate from one sample sequenced in a study of blood T cell repertoires in COVID-19. Here immunoSEQ multiplex PCR was the method, and the copy in TCRdb shows in-frame clones only, minus some. The sample carries some 94,000 clones, more than 75% recorded once. The sequenced sample was peripheral blood. Every receptor here comes from a human donor in a cohort sampled during active COVID-19.

This clone appeared a few times. V usage is TRBV5-1 and J usage is TRBJ1-3; the D is unclear. This CDR3 region has 14 residues. Germline V gives CDR1 SGHRS, CDR2 YFSETQ. The V gene lost 0 bases and the J gene lost 0 bases, with 4 bases spanning the gap. The CDR3 DNA sequence: TGCGCCAGCAGCTTGGACATCTCTGGAAACACCATATATTTT. Amino acids: CASSLDISGNTIYF.

The gene calls are TRBV9 and TRBJ2-5; a weak D match, TRBD1 (6 bases). The CDR3 length is 15 residues. Germline lookup yields CDR1 SGDLS and CDR2 YYNGEE. The V end lost 4 bases, the J end lost 2 bases, and 15 bases lay between the germline ends. CDR3 residues: CASSLQGTSQETQYF. CDR3 bases: TGTGCCAGCAGCCTCCAAGGGACATCTCAAGAGACCCAGTACTTC.

This clone appeared once. This chain links TRBV5-4 with TRBJ1-1, with D possibly matching TRBD1 (6 bases). There are 15 residues in the CDR3. Trimming stripped 4 bases from V and 1 base from J, with 14 bases between. Germline V lookup: CDR1 SGHNT, CDR2 YYREEE (reference sequence). This chain's CDR3 is CASSRQDGWNTEAFF. As DNA, the CDR3 is TGTGCCAGCAGCCGACAGGACGGTTGGAACACTGAAGCTTTCTTT.

This chain uses TRBV18 with TRBJ2-2; D not resolved. CDR1 is KGHSH and CDR2 is LQKENI in the germline V gene. V was pared by 3 bases and J by 5 bases, with 16 bases between. The CDR3 runs to 16 residues. Written as DNA, the CDR3 is TGTGCCAGCTCACCCCAGTTAACTAAGCCGACCGGGGAGCTGTTTTTT. Encoded protein: CASSPQLTKPTGELFF.

This clone appeared once. V is TRBV11-2 and J is TRBJ2-7; 10 positions agree with TRBD2. The germline CDR1 and CDR2 sequences are SGHAT and FQNNGV. The CDR3 totals 19 residues. J lost 2 bases, V lost 5 bases, and 18 bases had no gene match. The CDR3 nucleotides are TGTGCCAGCAGCACTTTCGGCCGGGGTAATAGCGGGAGGCCCTACGAGCAGTACTTC. Protein sequence: CASSTFGRGNSGRPYEQYF.

V gene TRBV12-3 or TRBV12-4 combines with J gene TRBJ1-1; possible D gene TRBD1, 6 bases. The CDR3 length is 13 residues. V lost 6 bases, J lost 11 bases, and 19 bases lay in between. The CDR3 DNA sequence: TGTGCCAGCAGCCAAACAGGGTATCGTTACGCTTTCTTT. Amino acid sequence: CASSQTGYRYAFF.

This chain uses TRBV7-2 with TRBJ2-3, with TRBD2 matching 8 bases. The V gene end was trimmed by 3 bases and the J gene end by 4 bases; junction bases not matched to a gene: 6. The CDR3 is 15 amino acids. Looked up from germline, CDR1 is SGHTA and CDR2 is FQGNSA. CDR3 DNA: TGTGCCAGCAGCTTCCTTAGCGGGGATGCAGATACGCAGTATTTT. This translates into CASSFLSGDADTQYF. Supplemented by reference TRBV7-2 and TRBJ2-3, the full variable domain reads GAGVSQSPSNKVTEKGKDVELRCDPISGHTALYWYRQSLGQGLEFLIYFQGNSAPDKSGLPSDRFSAERTGGSVSTLTIQRTQQEDSAVYLCASSFLSGDADTQYFGPGTRLTVL.

J is TRBJ2-1 and V is TRBV15, with 15 nucleotides matching TRBD2. The germline V gene encodes CDR1 LNHNV and CDR2 YYDKDF (reference sequence). The length of the CDR3 is 19 residues. V shed 0 bases, J shed 3 bases, and the junction held 6 bases outside the gene matches. In DNA, the CDR3 is TGTGCCACCAGCAGAGAGGGACTAGCGGGAGGTCCCTTCTACAATGAGCAGTTCTTC. This encodes CATSREGLAGGPFYNEQFF. Complete variable domain (other parts from reference TRBV15 and TRBJ2-1): DAMVIQNPRYQVTQFGKPVTLSCSQTLNHNVMYWYQQKSSQAPKLLFHYYDKDFNNEADTPDNFQSRRPNTSFCFLDIRSPGLGDTAMYLCATSREGLAGGPFYNEQFFGPGTRLTVL.

The V gene is TRBV5-4, the J gene TRBJ2-7; 12 nucleotides agree with TRBD2. V trimming: 4 bases; J trimming: 3 bases; junction bases outside the gene matches: 5. Germline values: CDR1 SGHNT, CDR2 YYREEE (reference sequence). The CDR3 totals 15 residues. The CDR3 DNA reads as TGTGCCAGCAGCCCCCCGACTAGCGGGAGCTACGAGCAGTACTTC. Protein product: CASSPPTSGSYEQYF.

The V gene is TRBV5-8, the J gene TRBJ1-1; TRBD1 aligns across 7 bases. Germline V CDR1 and CDR2: SGHTS, YDEGEE. The CDR3 consists of 15 residues. Unmatched junction bases numbered 7, after V lost 4 bases and J lost 1 base. As DNA, the CDR3 is TGTGCCAGCAGCCCTCGACAGGGTACGAACACTGAAGCTTTCTTT. This codes for CASSPRQGTNTEAFF.

A few counts support this clone. The chain has TRBV7-8 and TRBJ2-3; 16 bases align to TRBD2. CDR3 length: 18 residues. V lost 5 bases to trimming and J lost 3 bases; unmatched junction nucleotides: 8. The germline gives CDR1 SGHVS, CDR2 FQNEAQ. The CDR3 sequence is CASSPPGLAGGITDTQYF. In DNA, the CDR3 is TGTGCCAGCAGCCCTCCGGGACTAGCGGGAGGGATTACAGATACGCAGTATTTT.

As regards this clone: At one end, the junction sequence differs from germline, possibly due to a read error. The gene calls are TRBV29-1 and TRBJ2-2, with TRBD1 identical over 10 bases. Germline V gene lookup returns CDR1 SQVTM and CDR2 ANQGSEA. This CDR3 comprises 11 residues. CDR3 residues: CSVGWTGGLFF. The CDR3 bases are TGCAGCGTTGGGTGGACAGGGGGGCTGTTTTTT.

This clone was counted between two and nine times. CDR3 coding DNA: TGTGCCAGCAGACAGGGGGTCTCTGGAAACACCATATATTTT. Its protein product is CASRQGVSGNTIYF. The rearrangement joins TRBV7-6 to TRBJ1-3; 8 bases match TRBD1. The germline CDR1 and CDR2 sequences are SGHVS and FNYEAQ. The CDR3 is made up of 14 amino acids. The V and J ends lost 6 bases and 0 bases, in that order; junction bases with no gene match: 1.

The rearrangement joins TRBV3-1 (or the pseudogene TRBV3-2) to TRBJ2-1; 15 bases fit TRBD2. Germline V CDR1 and CDR2: LGHDT, YNNKEL (reference sequence). The trim removed 3 bases at V and 7 bases at J, leaving 4 bases unmatched. This CDR3 comprises 16 residues. CDR3 bases: TGTGCCAGCAGCCACCGGACTAGCGGGAGGGGTAATGAGCAGTTCTTC. Amino acid sequence: CASSHRTSGRGNEQFF.

The DNA of the CDR3 is TGTGCCAGCAGCTCTAGGACAGTCATGAACACTGAAGCTTTCTTT. It is translated as CASSSRTVMNTEAFF. This rearrangement joins TRBV9 to TRBJ1-1; weak D call: TRBD1 (6 bases). Trimming cost V 4 bases and J 0 bases, with 13 bases left between them. From germline, CDR1 is SGDLS and CDR2 YYNGEE. The CDR3 runs to 15 residues. Supplemented by reference TRBV9 and TRBJ1-1, the full variable domain reads DSGVTQTPKHLITATGQRVTLRCSPRSGDLSVYWYQQSLDQGLQFLIQYYNGEERAKGNILERFSAQQFPDLHSELNLSSLELGDSALYFCASSSRTVMNTEAFFGQGTRLTVV.

This chain joins TRBV28 and TRBJ1-5; D is perhaps TRBD1 (5 bases). The V and J ends lost 3 bases and 1 base respectively, with 10 bases between them. CDR1 and CDR2 from the germline V gene are MDHEN and SYDVKM. CDR3 length: 15 amino acids. This CDR3 is CASSFLGGSNQPQHF. The CDR3 DNA reads as TGTGCCAGCAGTTTTTTGGGGGGGAGCAATCAGCCCCAGCATTTT.

The chain recombines TRBV10-3 with TRBJ2-7; 7 nucleotides line up with TRBD1. With 0 bases clipped from V and 5 bases from J, the junction kept 7 bases outside the gene matches. Germline V CDR1 and CDR2: ENHRY, SYGVKD. The CDR3 extends over 15 amino acids. CDR3 bases: TGTGCCATCAGTGAGTCAAGTCAGGGGGATCACGAGCAGTACTTC. It encodes CAISESSQGDHEQYF.

The chain uses TRBV30 and TRBJ1-6, with a weak D call TRBD1 (5 bases). CDR3 length: 17 amino acids. With 4 bases removed from V and 7 bases from J, the gap between germline ends came to 23 bases. Germline V gene data show CDR1 as GTSNPN and CDR2 as SVGIG (reference sequence). The CDR3 sequence is CAWTPGGGDNTNSPLHF. CDR3 DNA: TGTGCCTGGACCCCAGGAGGAGGGGATAATACGAATTCACCCCTCCACTTT. Drawing the rest from reference TRBV30 and TRBJ1-6, the complete variable domain is SQTIHQWPATLVQPVGSPLSLECTVEGTSNPNLYWYRQAAGRGLQLLFYSVGIGQISSEVPQNLSASRPQDRQFILSSKKLLLSDSGFYLCAWTPGGGDNTNSPLHFGNGTRLTVT.

This sequence joins TRBV5-6 and TRBJ2-7, with D possibly TRBD1 on 6 matching bases. Per the germline V gene, CDR1 is SGHDT and CDR2 is YYEEEE. The V end was cut by 2 bases, the J end by 7 bases, with 19 bases between. The length of the CDR3 is 15 residues. The CDR3 sequence is CASSFLGRGREEQYF. The CDR3 DNA sequence: TGTGCCAGCAGCTTTCTAGGCAGGGGACGAGAAGAGCAGTACTTC.

The genes are TRBV6-2 or TRBV6-3 and TRBJ1-4; 10 bases line up with TRBD1. With 6 bases clipped from V and 8 bases from J, the junction kept 9 bases outside the gene matches. The germline CDR1 and CDR2 sequences are MNHEY and SVGEGT. CDR3 length: 15 residues. The CDR3 spells CASSSGTGAGEKLFF. CDR3 nucleotides: TGTGCCAGCAGCTCTGGGACAGGGGCGGGGGAAAAACTGTTTTTT.

This clone was detected once. The chain employs TRBV12-5 and TRBJ2-5; 12 nucleotides line up with TRBD2. The CDR3 consists of 17 residues. CDR1 and CDR2 from the germline V gene are LGHNT and FRNRAP. V shed 7 bases and J 2 bases; nucleotides not matched to a gene: 11. CDR3 sequence reads: CASARLAGDFGQETQYF. The CDR3 DNA reads as TGTGCTAGTGCCCGACTAGCGGGGGACTTCGGGCAAGAGACCCAGTACTTC.

This chain connects TRBV27 to TRBJ2-1, with 11 bases matching TRBD1. The germline CDR1 and CDR2 sequences are MNHEY and SMNVEV (reference sequence). The V segment lost 3 bases and the J segment 2 bases; nucleotides outside the gene matches: 0. This CDR3 has 15 amino acids. CDR3 sequence reads: CASSLDRGPYNEQFF. Here the CDR3 DNA reads TGTGCCAGCAGTTTGGACAGGGGGCCCTACAATGAGCAGTTCTTC.

The chain has TRBV30 and TRBJ1-1, with TRBD1 identical over 11 bases. Unmatched junction bases numbered 19, after V lost 3 bases and J lost 4 bases. The germline CDR1 and CDR2 sequences are GTSNPN and SVGIG (reference sequence). The CDR3 is 19 amino acids. The CDR3 region has the DNA TGTGCCTGGAGGGCAGCGGGTTGGGACAGGGGGTCGGCAGGCACTGAAGCTTTCTTT. It encodes CAWRAAGWDRGSAGTEAFF.

The rearrangement uses TRBV6-6 and TRBJ1-5, with TRBD1 identical over 8 bases. Germline-derived CDR1 and CDR2 are MNHNY and SVGAGI (reference sequence). The CDR3 sequence is 15 residues long. The ends lost 4 bases at V and 7 bases at J; junction bases unmatched: 9. The CDR3 loop is CASSSNDRGGQPQHF. In nucleotides, the CDR3 is TGTGCCAGCAGTTCCAACGACAGGGGAGGGCAGCCCCAGCATTTT.

J is TRBJ2-1 and V is TRBV28, with 9 nucleotides matching TRBD1. The trim removed 7 bases at V and 10 bases at J, leaving 17 bases unmatched. Looked up from germline, CDR1 is MDHEN and CDR2 is SYDVKM. The CDR3 totals 16 residues. The CDR3 loop is CASNQVGTGKLAEQFF. The CDR3 nucleotides read TGTGCCAGCAATCAAGTCGGGACAGGGAAATTAGCCGAGCAGTTCTTC.